This T cell receptor beta chain was profiled in a study of blood T cell repertoires in COVID-19. Study context: Acute and convalescent COVID-19 samples came from the United States, Italy and Spain.

Per the study methods: Estimated nucleated cell counts came from reference gene primer amplification. This table comes from immunoSEQ multiplex PCR, and its TCRdb copy is limited to in-frame clones, with some not included. That table supplies the V and J calls and clone size; D and trimming were determined from the DNA. In the table there are more than 90,000 clones, approximately 80% of which are singletons. This CDR3 comprises 14 residues. The ends lost 6 bases at V and 2 bases at J; junction bases unmatched: 3. CDR1 MNHNY and CDR2 SVGAGI come from the germline V gene (reference sequence). This receptor was taken from a woman at least 80 years old with acute or convalescent COVID-19. V is TRBV6-6 and J is TRBJ2-5; TRBD2 aligns across 10 bases. Material: peripheral blood. The CDR3 bases are TGTGCCAGCAGATCTAGCGGGGGACAAGAGACCCAGTACTTC. Residues: CASRSSGGQETQYF.